Below, 10 T cell receptor beta chains from the same sample are listed, as sequenced in a study of post-analysis software for immune sequencing data. Overall study findings and caveats: In patients, about 5 TRBV segments were more frequent than in controls, with TRBV5-6, TRBV5-1 and TRBV20-1 among them.

Antigens for these TCRs are unknown. The library was made from cDNA and included unique molecular identifiers. MiXCR, applied by TCRdb to the PCR reads, yields one record per CDR3 protein. The sample lists 180,000 or so distinct CDR3 sequences, about 30% occurring once. Specimen: blood. The receptors were gathered from a girl under 18 with multiple sclerosis.

This clonotype appeared many times. The chain carries TRBV6-4 and TRBJ2-7; 7 bases are a match to TRBD2. With V trimmed by 4 bases and J by 2 bases, 8 bases remained unmatched. Germline lookup yields CDR1 MRHNA and CDR2 SNTAGT. The CDR3 contains 15 residues. CDR3 residues: CASSASGGRAYEQYF. The CDR3 DNA is TGTGCCAGCAGTGCCTCGGGAGGTCGTGCCTACGAGCAGTACTTC.

As for this clonotype: A much larger clone lies a single base off, so this may be a read error. J is TRBJ2-1 and V is TRBV11-2; 9 nucleotides agree with TRBD2. The J call may be in error: the DNA end matches TRBJ2-7 better. The V gene's germline CDR1 is SGHAT and CDR2 FQNNGV. CDR3 length: 16 amino acids. CDR3 amino acids: CASSFAAGGSYNEQYF. The CDR3 DNA is TGTGCCAGCAGCTTCGCAGCGGGGGGCTCCTACAATGAGCAGTACTTC.

This clonotype was seen at least ten times. J is TRBJ1-5 and V is TRBV6-5; perhaps TRBD1 as D (6 bases). This CDR3 is built from 14 residues. Trimming took off 8 bases at V and 0 bases at J, with 11 bases between the two ends. In germline, CDR1 is MNHEY, CDR2 SVGAGI. DNA of the CDR3: TGTGCCAGCGGGGACAACTATAGCAATCAGCCCCAGCATTTT. Amino acid sequence: CASGDNYSNQPQHF.

This clonotype has just a few counts. V and J are TRBV6-6 and TRBJ1-1; D is unresolved. CDR3 length: 12 amino acids. Trimming cost V 6 bases and J 1 base, with 6 bases left between them. Germline V gene data show CDR1 as MNHNY and CDR2 as SVGAGI (reference sequence). The DNA for the CDR3 is TGTGCCAGCAGACGCAAGAACACTGAAGCTTTCTTT. This codes for CASRRKNTEAFF.

The table lists this clonotype with many counts. The CDR3 nucleotides are TGTGCCAGCAGCTTCAAAGCTGGACTAGCGGGGGTGCAGTACTTC. Translating it yields CASSFKAGLAGVQYF. The rearrangement links TRBV7-2 to TRBJ2-7; 13 bases agree with TRBD2. Trimming took 3 bases from V and 9 from J; bases not matched to a gene: 8. Per the germline V gene, CDR1 is SGHTA and CDR2 is FQGNSA. This CDR3 region has 15 residues.

The rearrangement links TRBV29-1 to TRBJ2-5; the D gene could be TRBD1 or TRBD2 (5 bases each). CDR1 and CDR2 (germline): SQVTM, ANQGSEA. Trimming stripped 2 bases from V and 13 bases from J, with 14 bases between. The CDR3 has 11 amino acids. The CDR3 spells CSVERGAGRYF. In DNA, the CDR3 is TGCAGCGTTGAAAGAGGGGCTGGCAGGTACTTC. The variable domain in full, completed from reference TRBV29-1 and TRBJ2-5, reads SAVISQKPSRDICQRGTSLTIQCQVDSQVTMMFWYRQQPGQSLTLIATANQGSEATYESGFVIDKFPISRPNLTFSTLTVSNMSPEDSSIYLCSVERGAGRYFGPGTRLLVL.

The J gene is TRBJ2-7, the V gene TRBV5-1, with D unclear. Germline CDR1 is SGHRS and CDR2 is YFSETQ. The V and J ends lost 2 bases and 1 base respectively, with 7 bases between them. The CDR3 is made up of 13 amino acids. DNA for the CDR3: TGCGCCAGCAGCTTTATCGAATCCTACGAGCAGTACTTC. Protein: CASSFIESYEQYF. The full variable domain, completed using reference TRBV5-1 and TRBJ2-7, is KAGVTQTPRYLIKTRGQQVTLSCSPISGHRSVSWYQQTPGQGLQFLFEYFSETQRNKGNFPGRFSGRQFSNSRSEMNVSTLELGDSALYLCASSFIESYEQYFGPGTRLTVT.

This chain uses TRBV5-1 with TRBJ1-1; 7 bases fit TRBD1. V dropped 6 bases and J dropped 1; count of bases not matched to a gene: 3. CDR3 length equals 13 residues. From germline, CDR1 is SGHRS and CDR2 YFSETQ. The CDR3 sequence is CASKGAENTEAFF. The CDR3 bases are TGCGCCAGCAAGGGGGCTGAGAACACTGAAGCTTTCTTT.

V usage is TRBV29-1 and J usage is TRBJ2-3; 12 positions agree with TRBD1. Trimming removed 3 bases from V and 0 bases from J; junction bases left unmatched: 7. This CDR3 spans 17 amino acids. Germline V CDR1 and CDR2: SQVTM, ANQGSEA. The CDR3 region has the DNA TGCAGCGTTGACGGGACAGGGGGCGGGATGAGCACAGATACGCAGTATTTT. The encoded protein is CSVDGTGGGMSTDTQYF.

In this sample, this clonotype turned up many times. CDR3 sequence (DNA): TGCAGTGCAGAAGAATACCCTGGGACTAGCGGGAGGAGGGACGAGCAGTACTTC. It specifies CSAEEYPGTSGRRDEQYF. J is TRBJ2-7 and V is TRBV20-1; 15 bases match TRBD2. The ends lost 6 bases at V and 5 bases at J; junction bases unmatched: 17. This CDR3 contains 18 residues. Germline V gene data show CDR1 as DFQATT and CDR2 as SNEGSKA (reference sequence).